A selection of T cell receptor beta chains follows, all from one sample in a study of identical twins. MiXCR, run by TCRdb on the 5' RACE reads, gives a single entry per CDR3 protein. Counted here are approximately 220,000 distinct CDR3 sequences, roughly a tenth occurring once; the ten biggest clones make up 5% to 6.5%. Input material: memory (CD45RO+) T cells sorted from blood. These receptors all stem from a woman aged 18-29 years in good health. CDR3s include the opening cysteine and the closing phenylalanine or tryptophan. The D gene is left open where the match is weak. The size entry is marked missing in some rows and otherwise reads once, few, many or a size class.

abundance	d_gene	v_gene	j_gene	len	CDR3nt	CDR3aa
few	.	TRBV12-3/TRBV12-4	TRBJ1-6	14	TGTGCCAGCAACTCGAGGAGGGCCAATTCACCCCTCCACTTT	CASNSRRANSPLHF
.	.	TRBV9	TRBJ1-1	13	TGTGCCAGCAGCGAGACTCCGAGGGCTGAAGCTTTCTTT	CASSETPRAEAFF
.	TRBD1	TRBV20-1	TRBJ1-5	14	TGCAGTGCTAGAGGGACAGGGGGCGGACAGCCCCAGCATTTT	CSARGTGGGQPQHF
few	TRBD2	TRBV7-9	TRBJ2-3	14	TGTGCCAGCAGCTCTGGGGGGGTCACAGATACGCAGTATTTT	CASSSGGVTDTQYF
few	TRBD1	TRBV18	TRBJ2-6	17	TGTGCCAGCTCACCCAGAGGACAGGGGTCTGGGGCCAACGTCCTGACTTTC	CASSPRGQGSGANVLTF
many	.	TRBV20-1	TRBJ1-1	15	TGCAGTGCCCCCTCTCCGACGGTGGAGGACACTGAAGCTTTCTTT	CSAPSPTVEDTEAFF
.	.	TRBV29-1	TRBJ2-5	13	TGCAGCGTCTCCCACCAGTCGGCAGAGACCCAGTACTTC	CSVSHQSAETQYF
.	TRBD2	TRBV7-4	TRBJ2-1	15	TGTGCCAGCTGCCAAGTGGCTGGCGGGGGGGCTGAGCAGTTCTTC	CASCQVAGGGAEQFF
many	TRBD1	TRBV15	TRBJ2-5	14	TGTGCCACCAGCACGAGAGGGGGCCCGGAGACCCAGTACTTC	CATSTRGGPETQYF
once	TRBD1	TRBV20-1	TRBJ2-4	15	TGCAGTGCCCTTCCCGGGACAGGGGCCAAAAACATTCAGTACTTC	CSALPGTGAKNIQYF
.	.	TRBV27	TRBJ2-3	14	TGTGCCAGCAGTTTATTCTTTTACACAGATACGCAGTATTTT	CASSLFFYTDTQYF
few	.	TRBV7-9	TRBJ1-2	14	TGTGCCAGCACCCCTCCCATCGGGAACTATGGCTACACCTTC	CASTPPIGNYGYTF
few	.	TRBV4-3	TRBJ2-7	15	TGCGCCAGCAGCCACGAGGTCGGGGTTACCTACGAGCAGTACTTC	CASSHEVGVTYEQYF
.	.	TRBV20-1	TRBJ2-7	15	TGCAGTGCTAGATCCGCCAGGGGGGCTGACAGCGAGCAGTACTTC	CSARSARGADSEQYF
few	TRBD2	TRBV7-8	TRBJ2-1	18	TGTGCCAGCAGCTTAGGCCCCGGGACTAGCGGGATTTACAATGAGCAGTTCTTC	CASSLGPGTSGIYNEQFF
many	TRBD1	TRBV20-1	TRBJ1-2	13	TGCAGTGCTCTCATACAGGGGGCATATGGCTACACCTTC	CSALIQGAYGYTF
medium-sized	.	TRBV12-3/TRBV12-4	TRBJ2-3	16	TGTGCCAGCAGTCTTTACAGGGAGGGAACCACAGATACGCAGTATTTT	CASSLYREGTTDTQYF
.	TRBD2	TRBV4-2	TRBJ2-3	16	TGTGCCAGCAGCCAAGAAGGAAGCGGGGGGCCAGATACGCAGTATTTT	CASSQEGSGGPDTQYF
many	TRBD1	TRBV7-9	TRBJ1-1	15	TGTGCCAGCAGCACCTGGACAGGCATGAACACTGAAGCTTTCTTT	CASSTWTGMNTEAFF
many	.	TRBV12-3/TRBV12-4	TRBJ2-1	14	TGTGCCAGCAGTTTATGGGGAGACGGCAATGAGCAGTTCTTC	CASSLWGDGNEQFF
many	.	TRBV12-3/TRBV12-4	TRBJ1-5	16	TGTGCCAGCAGTTTACAGGCAGGGCTACGCAATCAGCCCCAGCATTTT	CASSLQAGLRNQPQHF
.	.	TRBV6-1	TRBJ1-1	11	TGTGCCACCGCTGGAGCAGCCAAAGCTTTCTTT	CATAGAAKAFF
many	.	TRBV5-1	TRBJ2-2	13	TGCGCCAGCAGCTTGGACCTCACCGGGGAGCTGTTTTTT	CASSLDLTGELFF
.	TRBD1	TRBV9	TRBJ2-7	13	TGTGCCAGCAGCGGAGACAGGGGCCCCGAGCAGTACTTC	CASSGDRGPEQYF